These 9 T cell receptor beta chains share one sample of origin, sequenced in a study of cytomegalovirus exposure and HLA in healthy donors. Primers for the PCR totalled 60 Vbeta and 13 Jbeta. Data came from immunoSEQ multiplex PCR; TCRdb stores just in-frame clones and leaves some out. This sample carries 150,000 to 200,000 clones, with about 6.8% going to the ten biggest clones. Sequencing was performed on PBMCs. These receptors originate from a man aged 25-45 years in good health and CMV-seronegative.

As regards this clone: This sample also contains other DNA sequences that code for the same CDR3. The chain employs TRBV2 and TRBJ2-1; 10 bases agree with TRBD2. With 9 bases clipped from V and 5 bases from J, the junction kept 7 bases outside the gene matches. Germline lookup yields CDR1 SNHLY and CDR2 FYNNEI. CDR3 length equals 14 residues. CDR3 nucleotide sequence: TGTGCCAGGGGGGGGCTAGCGGGAGACAATGAGCAGTTCTTC. Its protein product is CARGGLAGDNEQFF.

The CDR3 reads CASSQGLAGVPYEQYF. DNA of the CDR3: TGTGCCAGCAGCCAGGGACTAGCGGGGGTTCCGTACGAGCAGTACTTC. V usage is TRBV7-9 and J usage is TRBJ2-7, with 14 positions matching TRBD2. The V and J ends lost 5 bases and 4 bases, in that order; junction bases with no gene match: 7. The V gene's germline CDR1 is SEHNR and CDR2 FQNEAQ (reference sequence). There are 16 residues in the CDR3.

V is TRBV6-5 and J is TRBJ2-5; D is undetermined. V was shortened by 4 bases and J by 2 bases, with 2 bases between the two germline ends. CDR1 MNHEY and CDR2 SVGAGI come from the germline V gene. The CDR3 is 11 amino acids. CDR3 DNA sequence: TGTGCCAGCAGTTCGCAAGAGACCCAGTACTTC. Amino acids: CASSSQETQYF.

This chain links TRBV6-5 with TRBJ2-2; 7 nucleotides agree with TRBD2. The CDR3 has 15 amino acids. V trimming: 6 bases; J trimming: 3 bases; junction bases outside the gene matches: 7. Germline V gene sequence: CDR1 MNHEY, CDR2 SVGAGI. This chain's CDR3 is CASSSGTTDTGELFF. The CDR3 region has the DNA TGTGCCAGCAGCTCCGGGACTACCGACACCGGGGAGCTGTTTTTT.

The chain is built from TRBV7-9 and TRBJ2-3; TRBD1 matches 9 bases. Germline V gene lookup returns CDR1 SEHNR and CDR2 FQNEAQ (reference sequence). This CDR3 comprises 16 residues. V dropped 3 bases and J dropped 5; count of bases not matched to a gene: 9. The CDR3: CASSFEQGARGDTQYF. DNA of the CDR3: TGTGCCAGCAGCTTCGAACAGGGGGCGCGAGGAGATACGCAGTATTTT.

The V call is TRBV6-5, the J call TRBJ2-7; TRBD2 aligns across 12 bases. Per germline, CDR1 MNHEY and CDR2 SVGAGI. The CDR3 has 15 residues. The V segment lost 0 bases and the J segment 3 bases; nucleotides outside the gene matches: 0. Here the CDR3 reads CASSYSTSGSYEQYF. The CDR3 DNA sequence: TGTGCCAGCAGTTACTCGACTAGCGGGAGCTACGAGCAGTACTTC.

The chain links TRBV10-2 to TRBJ1-1; D may be TRBD1 (6 bases). The CDR3 covers 14 residues. Germline V gene sequence: CDR1 WSHSY, CDR2 SAAADI. The V end was cut by 5 bases, the J end by 8 bases, with 18 bases between. This chain's CDR3 is CASSFTGTQGEAFF. Here the CDR3 DNA reads TGCGCCAGCAGTTTTACCGGGACCCAGGGGGAAGCTTTCTTT.

In DNA form, the CDR3 reads TGTGCCAGCAGTGCCCTAGGGGGCTTTAGGAGCAATCAGCCCCAGCATTTT. Translation gives CASSALGGFRSNQPQHF. V gene TRBV6-1 combines with J gene TRBJ1-5; 7 bases agree with TRBD1. Germline-derived CDR1 and CDR2 are MNHNS and SASEGT. The CDR3 has 17 residues. Trimming at V came to 4 bases and at J to 1 base, leaving 10 bases not matched to a gene.

The V call is TRBV30, the J call TRBJ1-6; TRBD1 matches 7 bases. The V and J ends lost 3 bases and 4 bases, in that order; junction bases with no gene match: 6. The germline V gene has CDR1 GTSNPN and CDR2 SVGIG (reference sequence). The CDR3 length is 15 residues. CDR3 DNA sequence: TGTGCCTGGAGCAGACAGGGAACGTATAATTCACCCCTCCACTTT. It is translated as CAWSRQGTYNSPLHF. Based on the CDR3 plus reference TRBV30 and TRBJ1-6, the full variable domain is SQTIHQWPATLVQPVGSPLSLECTVEGTSNPNLYWYRQAAGRGLQLLFYSVGIGQISSEVPQNLSASRPQDRQFILSSKKLLLSDSGFYLCAWSRQGTYNSPLHFGNGTRLTVT.